This T cell receptor (beta chain) was identified during a study of cytotoxic CD8 clonotypes in ibrutinib-treated CLL. The study, taken as a whole, reports: Baseline clonality was higher than in age-matched healthy donors and moved in step with circulating CD8+ T-cell counts. The study found clonality rose at ibrutinib response, then fell toward baseline at progression. Among the clonotypes, public ones were uncommon and contracted or held stable on treatment.

This CDR3 is 15 amino acids long. The germline gives CDR1 SGHRS, CDR2 YFSETQ. Losses at the gene ends were 0 bases for V and 4 bases for J; bases not matched to a gene: 5. This table comes from immunoSEQ multiplex PCR, and its TCRdb copy is limited to in-frame clones, with some not included. The sample has about 150,000 clones, 76% seen once; the top ten hold 4.5% to 6.5%. Turning to this clone: Its target is not known.

Specimen: PBMCs, collected after 24 months of ibrutinib treatment. This chain connects TRBV5-1 to TRBJ2-3; TRBD1 matches at 7 bases. The clonotype comes from a human donor with chronic lymphocytic leukemia. The CDR3 reads CASSLARQGPDTQYF. DNA for the CDR3: TGCGCCAGCAGCTTGGCCCGACAGGGACCAGATACGCAGTATTTT.